This is a list of T cell receptor beta chains from one sample in a study of T-cell memory formation after mild COVID-19. TCRdb re-called the 5' RACE reads with MiXCR, one entry per CDR3 protein. The sample lists approximately 400,000 distinct CDR3 sequences; 24% were seen once. Input material: PBMCs or a T cell subset sorted from them (not recorded which). All receptors derive from an adult woman who had mild COVID-19 (a few samples of this study predate the infection). Cell type and time point are not known. CDR3s include the opening cysteine and the closing phenylalanine or tryptophan. Fields, in order: clone size, V gene, J gene, D gene, CDR3 DNA, CDR3 protein. The D gene is left open where the match is weak. The size of a clone is reported for some rows only, either as once, few or many, or as a class for expanded clones.

many	TRBV20-1	TRBJ2-1	TRBD1	TGCAGTCAACAGGGGGCCTCGTACAATGAGCAGTTCTTC	CSQQGASYNEQFF
few	TRBV10-3	TRBJ2-7	TRBD2	TGTGCCATCAGTGCGGATAGGACTAGCGGGAAGTTTGTGTACGAGCAGTACTTC	CAISADRTSGKFVYEQYF
few	TRBV5-1	TRBJ2-7	TRBD1	TGCGCCAGCAGCCTCGGGACAGCCGGGACCTACGAGCAGTACTTC	CASSLGTAGTYEQYF
few	TRBV5-6	TRBJ2-3	-	TGTGCCAGCAGCCCATCAAACAGGGGAGGGCTGCCTAGCACAGATACGCAGTATTTT	CASSPSNRGGLPSTDTQYF
few	TRBV7-9	TRBJ1-4	-	TGTGCCAGCAGCTCATGGGCGGGTTTTAATGAAAAACTGTTTTTT	CASSSWAGFNEKLFF
-	TRBV30	TRBJ1-2	-	TGTGCTGTCAGGGCGAACTATGGCTACACCTTC	CAVRANYGYTF
-	TRBV6-5	TRBJ2-3	-	TGTGCCACCCGTTCCTACACAGATACGCAGTATTTT	CATRSYTDTQYF
-	TRBV7-6	TRBJ1-2	-	TGTGCCAGCAGCCGAACCCAGGGCAACTATGGCTACACCTTC	CASSRTQGNYGYTF
-	TRBV6-5	TRBJ1-1	TRBD1	TGTGCCAGCAGTTTAACCGGGACAGGGGCTGTGGGGAACACTGAAGCTTTCTTT	CASSLTGTGAVGNTEAFF
-	TRBV29-1	TRBJ1-1	-	TGCAGCGCCGGACTTCACGGGGAAGCTTTCTTT	CSAGLHGEAFF
-	TRBV29-1	TRBJ2-1	-	TGCAGCGGATTTGGCAGGGACTTTACCTACAATGAGCAGTTCTTC	CSGFGRDFTYNEQFF
-	TRBV7-3	TRBJ2-5	-	TGTGCCAGCAGCCCAGGTACTAGGGCCCTCCAAGAGACCCAGTACTTC	CASSPGTRALQETQYF
-	TRBV24-1	TRBJ2-1	-	TGTGCCACCAATGACAGGGAGGGTGAGCAGTTCTTC	CATNDREGEQFF
few	TRBV4-3	TRBJ2-3	-	TGCGCCAGTGGAGACACAGATACGCAGTATTTT	CASGDTDTQYF
once	TRBV5-1	TRBJ1-4	-	TGCGCCAGCAGCCCCGCCGGGACTAGGGAGGAAAAACTGTTTTTT	CASSPAGTREEKLFF
-	TRBV24-1	TRBJ2-2	TRBD2	TGTGCCACCAGTGACCCGGGACTAGCGGGGTACACCGGGGAGCTGTTTTTT	CATSDPGLAGYTGELFF
-	TRBV7-2	TRBJ2-7	TRBD2	TGTGCCAGCAGCTTATCGAGCGGGGGGAGCTCCTACGAGCAGTACTTC	CASSLSSGGSSYEQYF
few	TRBV19	TRBJ1-5	-	TGTGCCACCGATTTAACACCCTCGAGCAATCAGCCCCAGCATTTT	CATDLTPSSNQPQHF
many	TRBV12-3/TRBV12-4	TRBJ2-1	-	TGTGCCAGCAGTTTCGTATCTAGCGTAATGGCCCAAACAACGAATGAGCAGTTCTTC	CASSFVSSVMAQTTNEQFF
-	TRBV28	TRBJ1-6	-	TGTGCCAGCAGTCCCGAAGGGGCGAGAAATTCACCCCTCCACTTT	CASSPEGARNSPLHF
-	TRBV9	TRBJ2-7	-	TGTGCCAGCAGCGGAGGGGTAGGGGAGCAGTACTTC	CASSGGVGEQYF
-	TRBV4-3	TRBJ2-7	-	TGCGCCAGCAGCCCTTGGCGGGCGTCCGAGCAGTACTTC	CASSPWRASEQYF
-	TRBV9	TRBJ2-7	-	TGTGCCAGCAGCGTAGCGGACAGCCCCCCGCGCGAGCAGTACTTC	CASSVADSPPREQYF
-	TRBV30	TRBJ1-5	TRBD1	TGTGCCTGGGGGGGACAGGGAAATCAGCCCCAGCATTTT	CAWGGQGNQPQHF
few	TRBV20-1	TRBJ2-3	-	TGCAGTGCTAAAAAGACAGATACGCAGTATTTT	CSAKKTDTQYF
-	TRBV29-1	TRBJ1-1	-	TGCAGCGTTCCCGACATGTCGGAAGCTTTCTTT	CSVPDMSEAFF
few	TRBV7-9	TRBJ2-1	-	TGTGCCAGCAGGATGGGGGCTTACAATGAGCAGTTCTTC	CASRMGAYNEQFF
few	TRBV27	TRBJ2-7	TRBD1	TGTGCCAGCAGCCCGGGACAGGTAGTCGAGCAGTACTTC	CASSPGQVVEQYF
few	TRBV20-1	TRBJ1-1	-	TGCAGTGCCGCACAGGAGTACACTGAAGCTTTCTTT	CSAAQEYTEAFF
few	TRBV12-3/TRBV12-4	TRBJ1-6	-	TGTGCCAGCAGCGCATATGTAAGGGGTTCACCCCTCCACTTT	CASSAYVRGSPLHF
-	TRBV12-3/TRBV12-4	TRBJ1-5	-	TGTGCCAGCACTCTCAGACGGGATCAGCCCCAGCATTTT	CASTLRRDQPQHF
-	TRBV12-3/TRBV12-4	TRBJ2-5	-	TGTGCCAGCAGTTCTAATACCGTAGGGGGGGAGACCCAGTACTTC	CASSSNTVGGETQYF
-	TRBV5-1	TRBJ2-7	TRBD1	TGCGCCAGCAGCAGGACAGGGGGACCGGACTACGAGCAGTACTTC	CASSRTGGPDYEQYF
-	TRBV18	TRBJ2-7	TRBD1	TGTGCCAGCTCAAAGACAGGGGCCGAGCAGTACTTC	CASSKTGAEQYF
-	TRBV6-6	TRBJ2-1	TRBD2	TGTGCCAGCAGTACGGAGCTAGCGGGGTTTGAGCAGTTCTTC	CASSTELAGFEQFF
few	TRBV7-2	TRBJ2-2	TRBD2	TGTGCCAGCAGCCCGGGGGGGCTATGGACCGGGGAGCTGTTTTTT	CASSPGGLWTGELFF
few	TRBV12-3/TRBV12-4	TRBJ2-7	-	TGTGCCAGCAGTTTAAAGAGAGGGAGTAACGAGCAGTACTTC	CASSLKRGSNEQYF
few	TRBV30	TRBJ2-5	TRBD2	TGTGCCTGGAGTAGGGGACTAGCGGGCCCCGGGATAGGGACCCAGTACTTC	CAWSRGLAGPGIGTQYF
-	TRBV3-1	TRBJ2-2	TRBD2	TGTGCCAGCAGCCAAGAAGTTTGGACTGGGAGGGCCGGGGAGCTGTTTTTT	CASSQEVWTGRAGELFF
-	TRBV27	TRBJ1-4	-	TGTGCCAGCAGTTTATTAGGAAGACAGTCTAATGAAAAACTGTTTTTT	CASSLLGRQSNEKLFF
-	TRBV7-9	TRBJ1-5	TRBD1	TGTGCCAGCAGTCAGGGGACAGGGGGCGACGAGAGTCAGCCCCAGCATTTT	CASSQGTGGDESQPQHF
-	TRBV2	TRBJ2-1	-	TGTGCCAGCGCTCTCGGGCGGTACAATGAGCAGTTCTTC	CASALGRYNEQFF
-	TRBV5-1	TRBJ1-1	TRBD1	TGCGCCAGCAGCGACGGACAGGGGAACACTGAAGCTTTCTTT	CASSDGQGNTEAFF
few	TRBV7-3	TRBJ2-3	TRBD1	TGTGCCAGCAGCCGAGGGACAGTTAGCACAGATACGCAGTATTTT	CASSRGTVSTDTQYF
few	TRBV6-1	TRBJ1-1	-	TGTGCCAGTTTACTGAGCATGAACACTGAAGCTTTCTTT	CASLLSMNTEAFF
few	TRBV5-6	TRBJ2-5	-	TGTGCCAGCAGCTTGCAGGGGTGGGAAGAGACCCAGTACTTC	CASSLQGWEETQYF
-	TRBV5-1	TRBJ1-6	TRBD1	TGCGCCAGCAGCTTGTCCGGACAGGGAAGATCACCCCTCCACTTT	CASSLSGQGRSPLHF
-	TRBV27	TRBJ1-2	-	TGTGCCAGCAGTCCCGGACAGAGACTTAACTATGGCTACACCTTC	CASSPGQRLNYGYTF
-	TRBV7-9	TRBJ2-1	TRBD1	TGTGCCAGCAGCAGGGGGCAGTTTGATGAGCAGTTCTTC	CASSRGQFDEQFF
few	TRBV6-5	TRBJ1-2	-	TGTGCCAGCAGTTCGATAACTGGCTACACCTTC	CASSSITGYTF
few	TRBV30	TRBJ2-6	-	TGTGCCTGGAGTAAGGGGGGTTTAGCTGGGGCCAACGTCCTGACTTTC	CAWSKGGLAGANVLTF
many	TRBV7-2	TRBJ2-1	-	TGTGCCAGCAGCTTGGGTAGCGGCAGCTCCTACAATGAGCAGTTCTTC	CASSLGSGSSYNEQFF
few	TRBV5-6	TRBJ2-4	TRBD1	TGTGCCAGTAGGGGACAGCTTCTAGCCAAAAACATTCAGTACTTC	CASRGQLLAKNIQYF
-	TRBV6-6	TRBJ2-5	-	TGTGCCAGCATAGACCTTCCGGGGAAAGAGACCCAGTACTTC	CASIDLPGKETQYF